This T cell receptor beta chain was observed in a study of T cells after posttransplantation cyclophosphamide. Control samples came 1 year after myeloablative marrow transplants with methotrexate plus calcineurin inhibitor. Regarding this clone: Its antigen is not identified.

Study findings and constraints: TRB clonality was highly associated with recipient CMV seropositivity and reactivation. Blood and skin or GI T cell repertoires showed limited TRB overlap.

Using immunoSEQ multiplex PCR, the repertoire was profiled, and TCRdb retains in-frame clones only, with some absent. The table lists about 9,800 clones, about 90% of them singletons. The CDR3 is 17 amino acids. Trimming left V 1 base short and J 2 bases short, with 16 bases between. Germline loops: CDR1 SGHDN, CDR2 FVKESK. This receptor was obtained from a male patient aged 45 to 59 who received an allogeneic stem cell transplant from an unrelated donor, was CMV-positive, and had chronic GVHD only. Part of the T cells may come from the graft donor. The sample consisted of PBMCs, taken 430 to 450 days after allogeneic stem cell transplant with calcineurin inhibitor and methotrexate. V usage is TRBV14 and J usage is TRBJ2-3; D is perhaps TRBD2 (6 bases). CDR3 residues: CASSQGDFKLFTDTQYF. CDR3 DNA sequence: TGTGCCAGCAGCCAAGGGGACTTTAAGCTATTCACAGATACGCAGTATTTT. Complete variable domain (other parts from reference TRBV14 and TRBJ2-3): EAGVTQFPSHSVIEKGQTVTLRCDPISGHDNLYWYRRVMGKEIKFLLHFVKESKQDESGMPNNRFLAERTGGTYSTLKVQPAELEDSGVYFCASSQGDFKLFTDTQYFGPGTRLTVL.